These 25 T cell receptor beta chains were all obtained from the same sample, sequenced in a study of cytomegalovirus exposure and HLA in healthy donors. PCR involved 60 Vbeta and 13 Jbeta primers. Profiling relied on immunoSEQ multiplex PCR, and the TCRdb table lists in-frame clones only, not all of them. The sample lists about 95,000 clones, nearly 70% occurring once. The sequenced sample was PBMCs. Receptors were obtained from a woman between 50 and 59 years old in good health and CMV-seropositive.

This clone occurred once. This chain connects TRBV7-2 to TRBJ2-5, with 7 bases fitting TRBD2. Germline CDR1 is SGHTA and CDR2 is FQGNSA. The CDR3 is 15 amino acids. Trimming removed 4 bases from V and 5 bases from J; junction bases left unmatched: 10. CDR3 in amino acids: CASSSSTRELETQYF. The CDR3 DNA follows: TGTGCCAGCAGCTCCTCTACGCGGGAGCTGGAGACCCAGTACTTC.

This clone was seen more than once but under ten times. The CDR3 region has the DNA TGTGCCAGCAGCTTGACGCGGGGGGATGAGTTCTTC. Translating gives CASSLTRGDEFF. The chain is built from TRBV5-6 and TRBJ2-1; TRBD2 matches 8 bases. Germline assignment: CDR1 SGHDT and CDR2 YYEEEE. The CDR3 has 12 residues. V was pared by 1 base and J by 14 bases, with 5 bases of the junction left unmatched.

This clone was found a few times. The genes are TRBV4-1 and TRBJ1-1; D ambiguous. Germline CDR1 is MGHRA and CDR2 is YSYEKL. The CDR3 totals 14 residues. Trimming cost V 4 bases and J 3 bases, with 12 bases left between them. The CDR3 DNA follows: TGCGCCAGCAGCCGTCGATTTGAGGACACTGAAGCTTTCTTT. Residues: CASSRRFEDTEAFF.

This clone has more than one count but fewer than ten. The V and J genes are TRBV10-3 and TRBJ1-1; D remains unclear. CDR3 size: 15 residues. The V end was cut by 5 bases, the J end by 4 bases, with 17 bases between. Germline-derived CDR1 and CDR2 are ENHRY and SYGVKD. The CDR3 region has the DNA TGTGCCATCAGTACCGACGACATCCAGTTCACTGAAGCTTTCTTT. Translated: CAISTDDIQFTEAFF.

J is TRBJ1-2 and V is TRBV18, with D unclear. Trimming left V 2 bases short and J 6 bases short, with 13 bases between. Looked up from germline, CDR1 is KGHSH and CDR2 is LQKENI. This CDR3 contains 14 residues. CDR3 bases: TGTGCCAGCTCACCATCCGGGGTTTTGGATGGCTACACCTTC. Amino acids: CASSPSGVLDGYTF.

V gene TRBV28 combines with J gene TRBJ1-2; D might be TRBD1 (5 bases). From germline, CDR1 is MDHEN and CDR2 SYDVKM. Deletions cut 6 bases from V and 2 bases from J, with 10 bases between. The CDR3 spans 13 residues. The CDR3, as DNA: TGTGCCAGCAGCAGACAGACCAACTATGGCTACACCTTC. It codes for CASSRQTNYGYTF.

The chain couples TRBV28 to TRBJ1-2, with D maybe TRBD1 (5 bases). CDR3 length equals 13 residues. Trimming took off 8 bases at V and 2 bases at J, with 12 bases between the two ends. Germline-derived CDR1 and CDR2 are MDHEN and SYDVKM. In nucleotides, the CDR3 is TGTGCCAGCTCCCCCCCAGGGAACTATGGCTACACCTTC. This encodes CASSPPGNYGYTF.

The J gene is TRBJ1-1, the V gene TRBV23-1; no reliable D call. TRBV23-1 is filed as an ORF, its function uncertain. The CDR3 is made up of 14 amino acids. Deletions cut 1 base from V and 4 bases from J, with 10 bases between. CDR3 sequence: CASSQFPFPTEAFF. The CDR3, as DNA: TGCGCCAGCAGTCAATTCCCCTTCCCCACTGAAGCTTTCTTT.

The genes are TRBV5-4 and TRBJ1-3, with 8 bases lining up with TRBD1. J gave up 7 bases and V 3 bases, and 6 bases lay outside the gene matches. The CDR3 is 14 amino acids. Germline assignment: CDR1 SGHNT and CDR2 YYREEE (reference sequence). CDR3 sequence reads: CASSWDRRENTIYF. CDR3 DNA: TGTGCCAGCAGCTGGGACAGGCGCGAGAACACCATATATTTT.

V and J are TRBV9 and TRBJ2-7; TRBD2 is a possible D gene (5 bases). V was shortened by 4 bases and J by 0 bases, with 20 bases between the two germline ends. The CDR3 is made up of 17 amino acids. CDR1 and CDR2 (germline): SGDLS, YYNGEE. The CDR3 sequence: CASSPTLDSWSSYEQYF. The DNA for the CDR3 is TGTGCCAGCAGCCCGACCTTGGACTCCTGGAGCTCCTACGAGCAGTACTTC.

In this sample, this clone turned up a few times. The chain has TRBV7-3 and TRBJ2-1; TRBD1 aligns across 9 bases. Germline loops: CDR1 SGHTA, CDR2 FQGTGA. The junction had 6 bases not matched to a gene; V was cut back by 3 bases and J by 6 bases. This CDR3 has 15 residues. CDR3 loop: CASSFTGGMGNEQFF. CDR3 bases: TGTGCCAGCAGCTTTACAGGGGGCATGGGCAATGAGCAGTTCTTC.

V and J are TRBV28 and TRBJ1-2; no firm D call. V was trimmed by 6 bases and J by 8 bases, leaving 31 bases between them. The CDR3 covers 18 residues. Germline-derived CDR1 and CDR2 are MDHEN and SYDVKM. DNA of the CDR3: TGTGCCAGCAGACTAGTCGGAGGTCGAGTTTGGCTTGGAAAAGGCTACACCTTC. Its protein is CASRLVGGRVWLGKGYTF.

The rearrangement links TRBV7-3 to TRBJ2-1; no reliable D call. Germline CDR1 is SGHTA and CDR2 is FQGTGA. V was shortened by 5 bases and J by 0 bases, with 11 bases between the two germline ends. The CDR3 is 15 residues long. The CDR3 region is CASSLDPGSYNEQFF. The CDR3 DNA is TGTGCCAGCAGCCTAGACCCCGGCTCCTACAATGAGCAGTTCTTC.

The chain recombines TRBV19 with TRBJ2-7, with a possible D match to TRBD1 (5 bases). This CDR3 spans 12 amino acids. Trimming cost V 5 bases and J 4 bases, with 9 bases left between them. Looked up from germline, CDR1 is LNHDA and CDR2 is SQIVND (reference sequence). CDR3 protein: CASSPQGYEQYF. CDR3 sequence (DNA): TGTGCCAGTAGTCCCCAGGGTTACGAGCAGTACTTC.

This chain links TRBV6-5 with TRBJ1-2; 8 bases match TRBD1. The CDR3 spans 14 residues. Germline values: CDR1 MNHEY, CDR2 SVGAGI. V lost 6 bases and J lost 7; bases outside the gene matches: 10. CDR3 residues: CASRKTGEKAGYTF. In DNA form, the CDR3 reads TGTGCCAGCAGAAAGACAGGGGAGAAGGCTGGCTACACCTTC.

This clone was seen a handful of times. The V call is TRBV7-8, the J call TRBJ2-2, with TRBD1 matching over 8 bases. Germline V gene sequence: CDR1 SGHVS, CDR2 FQNEAQ. CDR3 size: 16 residues. The junction had 12 bases not matched to a gene; V was cut back by 6 bases and J by 6 bases. The CDR3 region has the DNA TGTGCCAGCAGACGAGGCGACAGGGGAAGAGCCGGGGAGCTGTTTTTT. It encodes CASRRGDRGRAGELFF.

Concerning this clone: A junction end diverges from the germline sequence, so it may reflect a read error. The chain uses TRBV9 and TRBJ2-1; D not resolved. This CDR3 is 14 amino acids long. Germline CDR1 and CDR2: SGDLS and YYNGEE. DNA for the CDR3: TGTGCCTGCAGCGTAGTTGCGGTCTACAATGAGCAGTTCTTC. The encoded protein is CACSVVAVYNEQFF.

V is TRBV28 and J is TRBJ2-7; TRBD1 matches at 7 bases. This CDR3 is 13 amino acids long. With 6 bases clipped from V and 3 bases from J, the junction kept 5 bases outside the gene matches. Looked up from germline, CDR1 is MDHEN and CDR2 is SYDVKM. The CDR3 DNA sequence: TGTGCCAGCAGAGAGACAGGGCGCTACGAGCAGTACTTC. Translating gives CASRETGRYEQYF.

The chain couples TRBV18 to TRBJ2-3, with 16 bases matching TRBD2. Germline CDR1 KGHSH, CDR2 LQKENI. This CDR3 has 17 residues. Losses at the gene ends were 5 bases for V and 4 bases for J; bases not matched to a gene: 6. CDR3 sequence: CASSSGLAGGSADTQYF. As DNA, the CDR3 is TGTGCCAGCTCATCGGGACTAGCGGGAGGGAGCGCAGATACGCAGTATTTT.

A word on this clone: This sample includes further DNA sequences coding for the same CDR3. The genes are TRBV7-2 and TRBJ2-1, with TRBD2 identical over 10 bases. The CDR3 loop spans 16 amino acids. V was pared by 2 bases and J by 4 bases, with 5 bases of the junction left unmatched. Germline loops: CDR1 SGHTA, CDR2 FQGNSA. This CDR3 is CASSLMASGSYNEQFF. In DNA, the CDR3 is TGTGCCAGCAGCTTAATGGCTAGCGGGAGTTACAATGAGCAGTTCTTC.

This CDR3 reads CASSAHGQGGNQPQHF. Here the CDR3 DNA reads TGTGCCAGCAGCGCCCACGGACAGGGGGGGAATCAGCCCCAGCATTTT. V and J are TRBV6-6 and TRBJ1-5, with TRBD1 matching 10 bases. The CDR3 has 16 amino acids. Looked up from germline, CDR1 is MNHNY and CDR2 is SVGAGI (reference sequence). Trimming removed 6 bases from V and 4 bases from J; junction bases left unmatched: 9.

This clone was seen just once. The chain uses TRBV2 and TRBJ1-4; possible D gene TRBD1, 6 bases. CDR3 length equals 15 residues. Trimming removed 6 bases at V and 3 bases at J, with 14 bases between. CDR1 and CDR2 from the germline V gene are SNHLY and FYNNEI. CDR3 protein: CASRGAFGANEKLFF. The CDR3 DNA is TGTGCCAGCAGGGGGGCCTTCGGAGCTAATGAAAAACTGTTTTTT.

This chain uses TRBV7-6 with TRBJ2-2; perhaps TRBD1 as D (5 bases). Germline CDR1 reads SGHVS; CDR2 reads FNYEAQ. Trimming stripped 4 bases from V and 2 bases from J, with 14 bases between. CDR3 length equals 16 residues. The CDR3 here is CASSWLPQGNTGELFF. DNA for the CDR3: TGTGCCAGCAGCTGGCTACCCCAGGGAAACACCGGGGAGCTGTTTTTT.

The V and J genes are TRBV2 and TRBJ2-7, with D possibly being TRBD2 (6 bases). Germline CDR1 is SNHLY and CDR2 is FYNNEI. V was cut by 8 bases and J by 3 bases, with 8 bases left in between. The CDR3 totals 11 residues. The chain's CDR3 is CASGRSYEQYF. As DNA, the CDR3 is TGTGCCAGCGGGAGGAGCTACGAGCAGTACTTC.

The table lists this clone with a few counts. The CDR3 coding sequence is TGTGCCAGCAGCCCACTCGGGGACACTGAAGCTTTCTTT. Protein: CASSPLGDTEAFF. The gene calls are TRBV6-5 and TRBJ1-1; no reliable D call. The CDR3 spans 13 residues. CDR1 MNHEY and CDR2 SVGAGI come from the germline V gene. Trimming cost V 6 bases and J 3 bases, with 11 bases left between them.